This T cell receptor (beta chain) was sequenced in a study of cytomegalovirus exposure and HLA in healthy donors. The germline gives CDR1 LNHNV, CDR2 YYDKDF (reference sequence). V was trimmed by 8 bases and J by 6 bases, leaving 16 bases between them. The CDR3 length is 13 residues. PCR employed 60 Vbeta and 13 Jbeta primers. TCRdb's copy holds only in-frame clones and misses some; the assay was immunoSEQ multiplex PCR. The table records about 130,000 clones, about 84% of them present only once. The clonotype was recovered from a man between 18 and 35 years old in good health and CMV-seropositive. The specimen was PBMCs. V is TRBV15 and J is TRBJ1-1; D unresolved. This CDR3 is CATGMPFRAEAFF. CDR3 in DNA: TGTGCCACCGGTATGCCCTTTAGAGCTGAAGCTTTCTTT. The full variable domain, rest sourced from reference TRBV15 and TRBJ1-1, is DAMVIQNPRYQVTQFGKPVTLSCSQTLNHNVMYWYQQKSSQAPKLLFHYYDKDFNNEADTPDNFQSRRPNTSFCFLDIRSPGLGDTAMYLCATGMPFRAEAFFGQGTRLTVV.